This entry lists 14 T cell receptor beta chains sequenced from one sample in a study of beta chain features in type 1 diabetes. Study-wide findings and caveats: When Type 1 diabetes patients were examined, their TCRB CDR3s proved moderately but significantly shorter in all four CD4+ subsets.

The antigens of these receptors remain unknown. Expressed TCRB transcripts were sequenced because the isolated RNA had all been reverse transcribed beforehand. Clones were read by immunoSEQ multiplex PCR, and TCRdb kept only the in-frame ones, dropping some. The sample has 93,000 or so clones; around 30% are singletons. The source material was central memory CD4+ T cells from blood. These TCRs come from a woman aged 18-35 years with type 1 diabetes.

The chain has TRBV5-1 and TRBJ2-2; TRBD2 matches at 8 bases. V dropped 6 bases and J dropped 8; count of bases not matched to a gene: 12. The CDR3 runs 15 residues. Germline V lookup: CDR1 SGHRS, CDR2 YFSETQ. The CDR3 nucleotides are TGCGCCAGCAAAACAGCGGGAGTAGGATTAGGGGAGCTGTTTTTT. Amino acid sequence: CASKTAGVGLGELFF. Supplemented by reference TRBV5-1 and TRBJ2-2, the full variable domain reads KAGVTQTPRYLIKTRGQQVTLSCSPISGHRSVSWYQQTPGQGLQFLFEYFSETQRNKGNFPGRFSGRQFSNSRSEMNVSTLELGDSALYLCASKTAGVGLGELFFGEGSRLTVL.

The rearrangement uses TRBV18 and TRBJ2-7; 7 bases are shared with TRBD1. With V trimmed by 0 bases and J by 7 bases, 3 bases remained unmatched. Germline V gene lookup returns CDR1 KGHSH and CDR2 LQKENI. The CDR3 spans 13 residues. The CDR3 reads CASSPPGQWEQYV. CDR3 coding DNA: TGTGCCAGCTCACCACCGGGACAGTGGGAGCAGTACGTC.

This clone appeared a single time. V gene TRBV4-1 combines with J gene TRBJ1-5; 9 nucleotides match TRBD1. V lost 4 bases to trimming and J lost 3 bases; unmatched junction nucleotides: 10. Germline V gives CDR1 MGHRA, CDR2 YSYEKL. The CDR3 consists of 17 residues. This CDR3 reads CASSPRRQGGTNQPQHF. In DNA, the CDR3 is TGCGCCAGCAGCCCGAGGAGACAGGGGGGTACCAATCAGCCCCAGCATTTT.

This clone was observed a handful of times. The CDR3 bases are TGCGCCAGCAGCCAAAGGACAGATGCCGAAGCTTTCTTT. This gives the protein CASSQRTDAEAFF. The rearrangement links TRBV4-3 to TRBJ1-1; possible D gene TRBD1, 6 bases. The CDR3 spans 13 residues. Trimming took off 2 bases at V and 8 bases at J, with 12 bases between the two ends. Germline CDR1 is LGHNA and CDR2 is YSLEER.

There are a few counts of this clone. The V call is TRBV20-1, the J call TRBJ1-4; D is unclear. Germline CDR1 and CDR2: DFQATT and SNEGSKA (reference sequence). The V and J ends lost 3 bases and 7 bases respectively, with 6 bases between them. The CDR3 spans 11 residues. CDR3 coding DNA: TGCAGTGCTAGTTACGGTGAAAAACTGTTTTTT. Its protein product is CSASYGEKLFF.

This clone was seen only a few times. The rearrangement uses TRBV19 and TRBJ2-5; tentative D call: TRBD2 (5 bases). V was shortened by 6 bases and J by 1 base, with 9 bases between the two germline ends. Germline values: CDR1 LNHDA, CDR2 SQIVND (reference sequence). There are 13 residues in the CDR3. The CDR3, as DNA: TGTGCCAGTAGCCCGGGATCCCAAGAGACCCAGTACTTC. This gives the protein CASSPGSQETQYF.

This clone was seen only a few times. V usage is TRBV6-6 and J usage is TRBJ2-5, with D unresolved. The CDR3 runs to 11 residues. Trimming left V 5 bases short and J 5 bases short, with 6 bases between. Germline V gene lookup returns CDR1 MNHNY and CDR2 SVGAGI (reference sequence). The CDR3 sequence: CASSPQETQYF. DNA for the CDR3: TGTGCCAGCAGTCCCCAGGAGACCCAGTACTTC.

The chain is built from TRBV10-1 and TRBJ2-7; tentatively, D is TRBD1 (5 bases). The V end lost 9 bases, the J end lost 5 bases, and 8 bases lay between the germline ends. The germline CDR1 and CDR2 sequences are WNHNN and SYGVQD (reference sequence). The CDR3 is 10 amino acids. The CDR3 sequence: CARQGHEQYF. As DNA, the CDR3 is TGCGCCAGGCAGGGCCACGAGCAGTACTTC.

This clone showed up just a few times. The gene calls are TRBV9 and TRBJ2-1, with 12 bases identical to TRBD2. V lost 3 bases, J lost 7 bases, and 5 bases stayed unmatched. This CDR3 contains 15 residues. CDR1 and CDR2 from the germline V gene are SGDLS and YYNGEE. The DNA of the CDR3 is TGTGCCAGCAGCGCGTCTAGCGGGAGGGGAAATGAGCAGTTCTTC. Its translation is CASSASSGRGNEQFF.

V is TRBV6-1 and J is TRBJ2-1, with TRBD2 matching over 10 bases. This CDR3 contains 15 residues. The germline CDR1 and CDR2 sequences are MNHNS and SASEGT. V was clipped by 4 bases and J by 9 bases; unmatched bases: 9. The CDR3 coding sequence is TGTGCCAGCAGTGGTAAGGCTAGCGGGAGTAGTGAGCAGTTCTTC. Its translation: CASSGKASGSSEQFF.

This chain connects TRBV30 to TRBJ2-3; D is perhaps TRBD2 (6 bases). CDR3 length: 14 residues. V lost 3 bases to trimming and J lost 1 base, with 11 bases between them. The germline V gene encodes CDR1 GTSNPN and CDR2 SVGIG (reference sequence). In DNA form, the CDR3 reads TGTGCCTGGAGGCGGGACTCCCGCACAGATACGCAGTATTTT. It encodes CAWRRDSRTDTQYF. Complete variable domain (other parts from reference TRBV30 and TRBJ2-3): SQTIHQWPATLVQPVGSPLSLECTVEGTSNPNLYWYRQAAGRGLQLLFYSVGIGQISSEVPQNLSASRPQDRQFILSSKKLLLSDSGFYLCAWRRDSRTDTQYFGPGTRLTVL.

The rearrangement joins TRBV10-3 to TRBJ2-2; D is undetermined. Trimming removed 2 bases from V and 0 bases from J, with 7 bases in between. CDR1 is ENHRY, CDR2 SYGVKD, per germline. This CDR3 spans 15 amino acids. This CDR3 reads CAISETSANTGELFF. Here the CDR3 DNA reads TGTGCCATCAGTGAGACAAGCGCGAACACCGGGGAGCTGTTTTTT.

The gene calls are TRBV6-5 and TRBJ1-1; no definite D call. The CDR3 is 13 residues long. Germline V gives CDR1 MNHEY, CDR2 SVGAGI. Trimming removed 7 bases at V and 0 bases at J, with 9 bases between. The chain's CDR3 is CASMRQMNTEAFF. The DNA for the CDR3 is TGTGCCAGCATGAGACAAATGAACACTGAAGCTTTCTTT.

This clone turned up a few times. The CDR3 is CASSQGLAGNIQYF. Here the CDR3 DNA reads TGTGCCAGCAGCCAGGGACTAGCGGGAAACATTCAGTACTTC. This chain joins TRBV7-9 and TRBJ2-4, with TRBD2 identical over 12 bases. V was pared by 5 bases and J by 6 bases, with 2 bases of the junction left unmatched. Germline loops: CDR1 SEHNR, CDR2 FQNEAQ (reference sequence). The CDR3 totals 14 residues.